The 32 T cell receptor beta chains below come from one sample, sequenced in a study of early T cells in non-severe SARS-CoV-2 infection (dated by TCRdb to about 2021). Library method: 5' RACE. Sequencing relied on a NextSeq 500. TCRdb passed the public sequencing reads through fastp at Q25 and MiXCR, retaining productive beta sequences. One record per CDR3 amino acid sequence lists the most common genes and DNA. This sample holds 25,000 to 40,000 distinct CDR3 sequences; approximately 5% were observed only once. 20% to 25% of the sample comes from the top ten. Sequencing was done on a sample of whole blood. The source of these receptors is an adult who was a healthcare worker with PCR-confirmed SARS-CoV-2 infection or an uninfected control (not recorded which).

This clonotype was counted at least ten times. The rearrangement links TRBV4-3 to TRBJ2-3; D is perhaps TRBD2 (5 bases). CDR1 and CDR2 (germline): LGHNA, YSLEER. The CDR3 has 15 amino acids. V lost 0 bases and J lost 4, with 11 bases in between. The CDR3 nucleotides are TGCGCCAGCAGCCAAGAAAGGAGCGGCGCAGATACGCAGTATTTT. This encodes CASSQERSGADTQYF.

This clonotype was recorded at least ten times. The gene calls are TRBV7-6 and TRBJ2-1; TRBD1 matches 7 bases. The CDR3 totals 15 residues. J lost 8 bases, V lost 1 base, and 8 bases had no gene match. Germline lookup yields CDR1 SGHVS and CDR2 FNYEAQ. In nucleotides, the CDR3 is TGTGCCAGCAGCTTAGGAACAGGGGCTGAGGATGAGCAGTTCTTC. Its protein is CASSLGTGAEDEQFF.

Many counts were recorded for this clonotype. The rearrangement joins TRBV7-2 to TRBJ1-1, with D possibly being TRBD1 (6 bases). The CDR3 has 17 residues. Trimming left V 0 bases short and J 0 bases short, with 14 bases between. CDR1 is SGHTA and CDR2 is FQGNSA in the germline V gene. The CDR3 region has the DNA TGTGCCAGCAGCTTAGCCGCCTGGGACATGATGAACACTGAAGCTTTCTTT. This encodes CASSLAAWDMMNTEAFF.

This clonotype was seen many times. The rearrangement joins TRBV24-1 to TRBJ1-2; D uncertain. The CDR3 sequence is 14 residues long. Germline CDR1 is KGHDR and CDR2 is SFDVKD. V was shortened by 4 bases and J by 4 bases, with 12 bases between the two germline ends. The CDR3 here is CATSDPSQSYGYTF. The CDR3 nucleotides read TGTGCCACCAGTGACCCTTCACAGAGCTATGGCTACACCTTC.

This clonotype has at least ten counts. The chain combines TRBV20-1 with TRBJ1-5, with 9 nucleotides matching TRBD1. CDR3 size: 13 residues. The junction had 6 bases not matched to a gene; V was cut back by 6 bases and J by 6 bases. Germline CDR1 and CDR2: DFQATT and SNEGSKA (reference sequence). CDR3: CSAQGQGVQPQHF. The CDR3 DNA follows: TGCAGTGCGCAGGGACAGGGAGTTCAGCCCCAGCATTTT.

This clonotype was detected many times. The chain couples TRBV2 to TRBJ2-5; 10 bases align to TRBD2. V lost 1 base to trimming and J lost 3 bases; unmatched junction nucleotides: 8. The CDR3 is 17 residues long. Looked up from germline, CDR1 is SNHLY and CDR2 is FYNNEI. The CDR3 sequence: CASSEDGRSGGEETQYF. For the CDR3, the DNA is TGTGCCAGCAGTGAAGATGGTCGAAGCGGGGGGGAAGAGACCCAGTACTTC.

This clonotype was recorded once. The gene calls are TRBV5-6 and TRBJ2-7; no firm D call. V was clipped by 1 base and J by 2 bases, with 4 bases between them. CDR3 length: 12 residues. Per germline, CDR1 SGHDT and CDR2 YYEEEE. Here the CDR3 DNA reads TGTGCCAGCAGCTTGTGGACCTACGAGCAGTACTTC. It encodes CASSLWTYEQYF.

This clonotype was detected many times. This chain connects TRBV10-3 to TRBJ1-1; TRBD1 agrees at 9 bases. Germline values: CDR1 ENHRY, CDR2 SYGVKD. The CDR3 is made up of 15 amino acids. Unmatched junction bases numbered 9, after V lost 3 bases and J lost 7 bases. The CDR3 bases are TGTGCCATCAGTGATATGGGACAGGGTATTGGTGAAGCTTTCTTT. Protein sequence: CAISDMGQGIGEAFF.

This clonotype was seen at least ten times. Here the CDR3 reads CASSPSRDKAYEQYF. The DNA for the CDR3 is TGTGCCAGCAGCCCTAGCCGGGACAAAGCCTACGAGCAGTACTTC. J is TRBJ2-7 and V is TRBV13; D may be TRBD1 (6 bases). Trimming shortened V by 5 bases and J by 2 bases, and 16 bases separated the two germline ends. CDR1 is PRHDT, CDR2 FYEKMQ, per germline (reference sequence). This CDR3 has 15 amino acids.

This clonotype was detected many times. The chain is built from TRBV7-9 and TRBJ2-7; 9 positions agree with TRBD1. The CDR3 covers 14 residues. Germline assignment: CDR1 SEHNR and CDR2 FQNEAQ (reference sequence). Trimming took 5 bases from V and 2 from J; bases not matched to a gene: 4. This CDR3 is CASSPRQGAYEQYF. The CDR3 DNA sequence: TGTGCCAGCAGCCCCCGACAGGGGGCCTACGAGCAGTACTTC.

This clonotype was seen more than once but under ten times. V usage is TRBV11-2 and J usage is TRBJ2-7; 11 bases match TRBD2. This CDR3 has 16 residues. CDR1 and CDR2 (germline): SGHAT, FQNNGV. V lost 3 bases to trimming and J lost 1 base; unmatched junction nucleotides: 5. This CDR3 is CASSFQLAGGSYEQYF. For the CDR3, the DNA is TGTGCCAGCAGCTTCCAGCTAGCGGGGGGATCCTACGAGCAGTACTTC.

There are a few counts of this clonotype. The gene calls are TRBV7-9 and TRBJ2-6, with 7 positions matching TRBD1. CDR3 length equals 17 residues. The germline CDR1 and CDR2 sequences are SEHNR and FQNEAQ (reference sequence). With V trimmed by 3 bases and J by 0 bases, 5 bases remained unmatched. CDR3 residues: CASSFHTGASGANVLTF. The CDR3 coding sequence is TGTGCCAGCAGCTTCCATACAGGGGCCTCTGGGGCCAACGTCCTGACTTTC.

This clonotype turned up a few times. V is TRBV10-2 and J is TRBJ2-3, with D unresolved. Trimming left V 4 bases short and J 0 bases short, with 2 bases between. This CDR3 region has 12 residues. In germline, CDR1 is WSHSY, CDR2 SAAADI. CDR3 coding DNA: TGCGCCAGCAGTGGTAGCACAGATACGCAGTATTTT. Amino acid sequence: CASSGSTDTQYF.

This clonotype was observed many times. The chain couples TRBV28 to TRBJ2-2; tentative D call: TRBD1 (5 bases). V lost 1 base to trimming and J lost 4 bases, with 10 bases between them. Germline-derived CDR1 and CDR2 are MDHEN and SYDVKM. This CDR3 has 15 amino acids. The CDR3: CASSLLGASTGELFF. CDR3 in DNA: TGTGCCAGCAGTTTATTAGGGGCTTCCACCGGGGAGCTGTTTTTT.

This clonotype was seen a handful of times. The chain has TRBV10-3 and TRBJ2-1, with 10 bases lining up with TRBD2. V lost 4 bases and J lost 0; bases outside the gene matches: 9. The CDR3 spans 18 residues. The germline gives CDR1 ENHRY, CDR2 SYGVKD. The CDR3, as DNA: TGTGCCATCAGTGGGGGTAGCGGGAGGCCCCCCTCCTACAATGAGCAGTTCTTC. This sequence encodes CAISGGSGRPPSYNEQFF.

The chain combines TRBV29-1 with TRBJ1-5; TRBD1 matches 9 bases. Looked up from germline, CDR1 is SQVTM and CDR2 is ANQGSEA. This CDR3 region has 15 residues. Losses at the gene ends were 6 bases for V and 7 bases for J; bases not matched to a gene: 13. CDR3 DNA: TGCAGCGTGGCCAGCACAGGGGGCGCCGGGCAGCCCCAGCATTTT. It specifies CSVASTGGAGQPQHF.

This clonotype appeared many times. The chain carries TRBV11-2 and TRBJ2-1; 13 bases agree with TRBD2. The J segment lost 4 bases and the V segment lost 5 bases, leaving 5 bases of the junction unmatched. The CDR3 has 16 amino acids. CDR1 SGHAT and CDR2 FQNNGV come from the germline V gene. The CDR3 DNA follows: TGTGCCAGCAGCCGGACTAGCGGGAGTCTATACAATGAGCAGTTCTTC. Amino acid sequence: CASSRTSGSLYNEQFF.

There are a few counts of this clonotype. The CDR3 sequence: CSAYLEGQPGELFF. CDR3 sequence (DNA): TGCAGTGCTTACTTGGAGGGCCAGCCCGGGGAGCTGTTTTTT. V and J are TRBV20-1 and TRBJ2-2, with D possibly TRBD2 on 6 matching bases. CDR1 and CDR2 (germline): DFQATT, SNEGSKA (reference sequence). The CDR3 totals 14 residues. V was trimmed by 5 bases and J by 6 bases, leaving 16 bases between them.

There are many counts of this clonotype. V usage is TRBV7-6 and J usage is TRBJ2-3; tentative D call: TRBD1 (6 bases). Germline V gives CDR1 SGHVS, CDR2 FNYEAQ. The CDR3 runs to 14 residues. V was cut by 5 bases and J by 2 bases, with 11 bases left in between. Here the CDR3 reads CASSGGGYTDTQYF. CDR3 nucleotide sequence: TGTGCCAGCAGCGGGGGCGGCTACACAGATACGCAGTATTTT.

This clonotype showed up many times. The rearrangement uses TRBV5-5 and TRBJ2-1; TRBD2 aligns across 13 bases. Germline assignment: CDR1 SGHKS and CDR2 YYEKEE (reference sequence). The CDR3 spans 14 residues. Losses at the gene ends were 4 bases for V and 8 bases for J; bases not matched to a gene: 3. The DNA for the CDR3 is TGTGCCAGCAGCCGGACTAGCGGGAGCGATGAGCAGTTCTTC. It translates to CASSRTSGSDEQFF. Combining the CDR3 with reference TRBV5-5 and TRBJ2-1 gives the whole variable domain DAGVTQSPTHLIKTRGQQVTLRCSPISGHKSVSWYQQVLGQGPQFIFQYYEKEERGRGNFPDRFSARQFPNYSSELNVNALLLGDSALYLCASSRTSGSDEQFFGPGTRLTVL.

This clonotype was detected only a few times. The chain is built from TRBV7-9 and TRBJ1-4; TRBD1 matches 10 bases. The germline gives CDR1 SEHNR, CDR2 FQNEAQ (reference sequence). V lost 7 bases to trimming and J lost 8 bases; unmatched junction nucleotides: 4. The CDR3 contains 13 residues. The DNA for the CDR3 is TGTGCCAGCACGGGACAGGGGAGAGAAAAACTGTTTTTT. Translating it yields CASTGQGREKLFF.

This clonotype was detected many times. J is TRBJ2-3 and V is TRBV6-2 or TRBV6-3; D is ambiguous. V was cut by 2 bases and J by 8 bases, with 8 bases left in between. Looked up from germline, CDR1 is MNHEY and CDR2 is SVGEGT. The CDR3 runs to 12 residues. The CDR3 region is CASSYGGRTQYF. CDR3 in DNA: TGTGCCAGCAGTTACGGTGGGCGTACGCAGTATTTT.

This clonotype has at least ten counts. This sequence joins TRBV18 and TRBJ1-1, with 7 bases aligning to TRBD1. Per the germline V gene, CDR1 is KGHSH and CDR2 is LQKENI. After removal of 2 bases from V and 6 bases from J, the junction contained 3 bases not matched to a gene. There are 13 residues in the CDR3. As DNA, the CDR3 is TGTGCCAGCTCACCAATCAGGGGGTCTGAAGCTTTCTTT. This codes for CASSPIRGSEAFF.

This clonotype has a count of ten or more. CDR3 nucleotide sequence: TGTGCCAGCAGTTTTTCCGGGGGGGGCACAGATACGCAGTATTTT. It is translated as CASSFSGGGTDTQYF. The rearrangement joins TRBV27 to TRBJ2-3; TRBD2 matches 8 bases. Trimming at V came to 3 bases and at J to 1 base, leaving 3 bases not matched to a gene. Germline assignment: CDR1 MNHEY and CDR2 SMNVEV (reference sequence). This CDR3 region has 15 residues.

Ten or more counts support this clonotype. This chain connects TRBV11-2 to TRBJ2-3; D unclear. The CDR3 has 12 residues. V lost 1 base, J lost 5 bases, and 4 bases lay in between. Looked up from germline, CDR1 is SGHAT and CDR2 is FQNNGV. The CDR3 coding sequence is TGTGCCAGCAGCTTAGGGGGAGATACGCAGTATTTT. The encoded protein is CASSLGGDTQYF. Full variable domain (missing parts from reference TRBV11-2 and TRBJ2-3): EAGVAQSPRYKIIEKRQSVAFWCNPISGHATLYWYQQILGQGPKLLIQFQNNGVVDDSQLPKDRFSAERLKGVDSTLKIQPAKLEDSAVYLCASSLGGDTQYFGPGTRLTVL.

This clonotype was counted many times. The rearrangement links TRBV20-1 to TRBJ1-2; D gene uncertain. CDR1 is DFQATT and CDR2 is SNEGSKA in the germline V gene (reference sequence). The CDR3 has 12 amino acids. V was trimmed by 6 bases and J by 7 bases, leaving 15 bases between them. CDR3 sequence: CSALLGLGGYTF. The DNA of the CDR3 is TGCAGTGCCCTTTTAGGGTTGGGTGGCTACACCTTC.

Here the CDR3 DNA reads TGCAGTGCCCTGACTAGCGGGAGGATAGGTAGCACAGATACGCAGTATTTT. This encodes CSALTSGRIGSTDTQYF. The chain recombines TRBV20-1 with TRBJ2-3, with 13 nucleotides matching TRBD2. With 6 bases clipped from V and 0 bases from J, the junction kept 9 bases outside the gene matches. The CDR3 is 17 residues long. The germline gives CDR1 DFQATT, CDR2 SNEGSKA (reference sequence).

Many counts were recorded for this clonotype. J is TRBJ1-2 and V is TRBV7-8, with D perhaps TRBD1 (6 bases). This CDR3 is built from 16 residues. Germline CDR1 SGHVS, CDR2 FQNEAQ. V lost 0 bases to trimming and J lost 7 bases, with 18 bases between them. CDR3 sequence reads: CASSLAVQGSRGGYTF. The CDR3 DNA follows: TGTGCCAGCAGCTTAGCCGTACAGGGTTCAAGAGGTGGCTACACCTTC.

The sample holds many counts of this clonotype. The chain has TRBV7-6 and TRBJ2-3; D remains unclear. The CDR3 contains 13 residues. Germline lookup yields CDR1 SGHVS and CDR2 FNYEAQ. The germline V and J ends were trimmed by 5 bases and 0 bases, with 6 bases remaining between them. As DNA, the CDR3 is TGTGCCAGCAGCCAAGTTAGCACAGATACGCAGTATTTT. Translation: CASSQVSTDTQYF.

The rearrangement links TRBV4-2 to TRBJ2-3; TRBD2 agrees at 8 bases. V lost 5 bases and J lost 6; bases outside the gene matches: 13. The CDR3 is 16 amino acids. Germline loops: CDR1 LGHNA, CDR2 YNFKEQ. The CDR3 bases are TGTGCCAGCAGCTCAGGGAGTACGGGAGGGCACGATACGCAGTATTTT. Protein product: CASSSGSTGGHDTQYF.

This clonotype was recorded at least ten times. The chain is built from TRBV6-5 and TRBJ2-2; D unresolved. The CDR3 has 13 residues. Trimming removed 11 bases from V and 0 bases from J, with 10 bases in between. Germline lookup yields CDR1 MNHEY and CDR2 SVGAGI. The CDR3 region has the DNA TGTGCCGGTAGGGCTGCGAACACCGGGGAGCTGTTTTTT. This translates into CAGRAANTGELFF.

This clonotype was counted ten times or more. The chain couples TRBV6-1 to TRBJ1-6; TRBD1 matches at 7 bases. V trimming: 9 bases; J trimming: 7 bases; junction bases outside the gene matches: 6. Germline-derived CDR1 and CDR2 are MNHNS and SASEGT. CDR3 length: 13 amino acids. The CDR3 sequence: CASGQAANSPLHF. The CDR3 DNA sequence: TGTGCCAGTGGACAGGCGGCAAATTCACCCCTCCACTTT.